This T cell receptor beta chain is from a study of technical replicates of blood from a few donors. The protocol was immunoSEQ multiplex PCR, while the TCRdb copy is restricted to in-frame clones and leaves out a portion. The table lists about 82,000 clones, around 94% of them singletons, with about 0.4% in the top ten. There are 18 residues in the CDR3. Trimming removed 5 bases at V and 1 base at J, with 23 bases between. From germline, CDR1 is SGHAT and CDR2 FQNNGV. This sequence was found in a human donor in good health. Sequencing input: T cells isolated from PBMCs. The chain couples TRBV11-2 to TRBJ1-2, with D unclear. The CDR3 spells CASSPLLRRHLFNYGYTF. CDR3 bases: TGTGCCAGCAGCCCCCTATTGAGACGACACTTATTTAACTATGGCTACACCTTC.